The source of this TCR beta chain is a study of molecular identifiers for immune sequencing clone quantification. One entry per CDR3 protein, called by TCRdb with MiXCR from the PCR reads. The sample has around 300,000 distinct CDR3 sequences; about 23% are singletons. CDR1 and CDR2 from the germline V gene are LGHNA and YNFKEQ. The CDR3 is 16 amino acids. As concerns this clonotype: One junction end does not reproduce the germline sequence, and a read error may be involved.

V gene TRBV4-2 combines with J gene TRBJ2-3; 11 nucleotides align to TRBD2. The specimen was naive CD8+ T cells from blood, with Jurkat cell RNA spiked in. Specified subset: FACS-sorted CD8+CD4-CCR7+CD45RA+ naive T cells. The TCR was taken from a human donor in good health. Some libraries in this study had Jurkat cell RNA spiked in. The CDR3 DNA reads TGTGCCAGCAGCCAAGCAACTAGCGGGAGTACAGGTACGCAGTATTTT. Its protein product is CASSQATSGSTGTQYF.